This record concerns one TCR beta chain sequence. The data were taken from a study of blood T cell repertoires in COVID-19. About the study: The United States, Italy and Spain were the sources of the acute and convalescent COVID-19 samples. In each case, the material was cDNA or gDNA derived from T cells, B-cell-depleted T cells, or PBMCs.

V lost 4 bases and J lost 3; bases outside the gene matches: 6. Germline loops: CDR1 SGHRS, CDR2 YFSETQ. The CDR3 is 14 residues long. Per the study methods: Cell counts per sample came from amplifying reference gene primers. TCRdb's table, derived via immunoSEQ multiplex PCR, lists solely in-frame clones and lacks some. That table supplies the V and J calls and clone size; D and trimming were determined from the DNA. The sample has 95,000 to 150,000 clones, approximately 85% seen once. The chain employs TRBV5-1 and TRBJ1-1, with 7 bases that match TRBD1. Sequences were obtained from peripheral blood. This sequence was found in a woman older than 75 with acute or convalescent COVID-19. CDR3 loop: CASSPGQAYTEAFF. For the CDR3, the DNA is TGCGCCAGCAGCCCCGGACAGGCGTACACTGAAGCTTTCTTT.